One and the same sample provided the 2 T cell receptor beta chains below, sequenced in a study of T cells in Graves' hyperthyroidism and ophthalmopathy. TCR beta CDR3 sequences were amplified from RNA transcripts. Initially, a first-round RT-PCR of the TCR CDR3 employed the HTBI primer set. TCRdb itself ran the multiplex PCR reads through MiXCR, one entry per CDR3 protein. The sample holds about 500,000 distinct CDR3 sequences; around 16% are singletons and the top ten take 29%. The sample consisted of blood. These TCRs come from a woman aged 25-40 years with Graves' ophthalmopathy.

This clonotype showed up many times. V is TRBV7-2 and J is TRBJ2-7; the match to TRBD1 covers 7 bases. The length of the CDR3 is 14 residues. Germline V gene sequence: CDR1 SGHTA, CDR2 FQGNSA. J was trimmed by 6 bases and V by 4 bases; bases with no gene match: 9. CDR3 in DNA: TGTGCCAGCAGCTCGGACAGGCTAGGGGGCGAGCAGTACTTC. This codes for CASSSDRLGGEQYF. The complete variable domain, with remaining parts taken from reference TRBV7-2 and TRBJ2-7, reads GAGVSQSPSNKVTEKGKDVELRCDPISGHTALYWYRQSLGQGLEFLIYFQGNSAPDKSGLPSDRFSAERTGGSVSTLTIQRTQQEDSAVYLCASSSDRLGGEQYFGPGTRLTVT.

The chain is built from TRBV9 and TRBJ2-2, with TRBD2 identical over 8 bases. The V gene's germline CDR1 is SGDLS and CDR2 YYNGEE. V dropped 4 bases and J dropped 7; count of bases not matched to a gene: 12. The CDR3 runs 16 residues. The CDR3 nucleotides read TGTGCCAGCAGCCCCCGATGGACTAGCTCACACGGGGAGCTGTTTTTT. Its protein product is CASSPRWTSSHGELFF.